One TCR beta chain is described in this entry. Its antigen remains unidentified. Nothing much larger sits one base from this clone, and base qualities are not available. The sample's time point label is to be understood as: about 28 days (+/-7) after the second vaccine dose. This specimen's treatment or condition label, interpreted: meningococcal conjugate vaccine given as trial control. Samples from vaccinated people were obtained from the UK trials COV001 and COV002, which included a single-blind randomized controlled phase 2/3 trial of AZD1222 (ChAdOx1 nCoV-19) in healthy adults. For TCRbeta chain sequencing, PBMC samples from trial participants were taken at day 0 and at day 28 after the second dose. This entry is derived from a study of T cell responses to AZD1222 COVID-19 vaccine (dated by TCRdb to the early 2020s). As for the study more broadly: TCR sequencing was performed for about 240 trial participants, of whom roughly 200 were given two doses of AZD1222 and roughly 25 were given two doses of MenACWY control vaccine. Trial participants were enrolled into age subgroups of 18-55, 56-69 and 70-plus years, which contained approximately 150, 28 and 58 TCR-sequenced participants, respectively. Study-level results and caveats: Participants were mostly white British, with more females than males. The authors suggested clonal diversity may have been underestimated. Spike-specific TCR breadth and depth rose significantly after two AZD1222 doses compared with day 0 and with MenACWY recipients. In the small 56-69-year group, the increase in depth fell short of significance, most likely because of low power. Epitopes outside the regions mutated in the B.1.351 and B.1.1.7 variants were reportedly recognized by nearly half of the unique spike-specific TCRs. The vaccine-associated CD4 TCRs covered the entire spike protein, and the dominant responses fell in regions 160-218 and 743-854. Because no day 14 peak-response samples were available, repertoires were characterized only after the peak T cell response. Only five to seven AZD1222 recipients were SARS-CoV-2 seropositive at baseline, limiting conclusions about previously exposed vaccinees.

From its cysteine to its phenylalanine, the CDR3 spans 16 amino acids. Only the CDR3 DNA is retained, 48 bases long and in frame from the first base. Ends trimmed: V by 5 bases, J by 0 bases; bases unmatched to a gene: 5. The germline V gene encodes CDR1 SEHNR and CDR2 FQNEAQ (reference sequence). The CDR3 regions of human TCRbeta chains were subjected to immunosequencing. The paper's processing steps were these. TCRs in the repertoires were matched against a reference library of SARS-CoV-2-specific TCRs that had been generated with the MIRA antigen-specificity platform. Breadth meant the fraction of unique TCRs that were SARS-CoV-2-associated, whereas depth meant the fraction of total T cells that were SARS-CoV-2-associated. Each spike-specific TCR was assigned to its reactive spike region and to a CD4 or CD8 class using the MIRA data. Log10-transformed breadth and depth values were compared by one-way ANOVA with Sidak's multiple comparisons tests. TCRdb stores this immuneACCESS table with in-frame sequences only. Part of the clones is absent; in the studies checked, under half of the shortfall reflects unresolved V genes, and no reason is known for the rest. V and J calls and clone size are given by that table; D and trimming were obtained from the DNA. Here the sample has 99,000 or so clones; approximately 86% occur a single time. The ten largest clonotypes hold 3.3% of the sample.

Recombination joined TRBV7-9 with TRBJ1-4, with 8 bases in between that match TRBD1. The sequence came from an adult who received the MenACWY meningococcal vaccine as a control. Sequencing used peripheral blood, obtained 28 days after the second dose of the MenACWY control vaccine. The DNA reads TGTGCCAGCAGCCGGGGACAGGCAGCAACTAATGAAAAACTGTTTTTT. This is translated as CASSRGQAATNEKLFF. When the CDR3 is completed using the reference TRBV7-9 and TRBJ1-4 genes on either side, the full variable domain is DTGVSQNPRHKITKRGQNVTFRCDPISEHNRLYWYRQTLGQGPEFLTYFQNEAQLEKSRLLSDRFSAERPKGSFSTLEIQRTEQGDSAMYLCASSRGQAATNEKLFFGSGTQLSVL.